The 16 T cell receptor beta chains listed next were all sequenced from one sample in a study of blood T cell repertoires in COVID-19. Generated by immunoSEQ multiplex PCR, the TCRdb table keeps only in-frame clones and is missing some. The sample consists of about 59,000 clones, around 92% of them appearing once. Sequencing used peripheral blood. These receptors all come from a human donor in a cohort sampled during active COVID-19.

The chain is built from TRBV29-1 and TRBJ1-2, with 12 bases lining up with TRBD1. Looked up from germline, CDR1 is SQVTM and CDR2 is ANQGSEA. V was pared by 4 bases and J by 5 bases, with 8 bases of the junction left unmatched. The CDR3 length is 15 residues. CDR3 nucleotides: TGCAGCGTTGGGGACAGGGGGCGTTTGAGGTATGGCTACACCTTC. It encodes CSVGDRGRLRYGYTF.

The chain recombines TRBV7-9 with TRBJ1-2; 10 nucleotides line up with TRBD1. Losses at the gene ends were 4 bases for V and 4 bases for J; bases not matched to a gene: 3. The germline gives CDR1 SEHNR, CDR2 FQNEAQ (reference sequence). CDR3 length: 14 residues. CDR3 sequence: CASSSDRGVYGYTF. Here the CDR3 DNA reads TGTGCCAGCAGCTCGGACAGGGGGGTCTATGGCTACACCTTC.

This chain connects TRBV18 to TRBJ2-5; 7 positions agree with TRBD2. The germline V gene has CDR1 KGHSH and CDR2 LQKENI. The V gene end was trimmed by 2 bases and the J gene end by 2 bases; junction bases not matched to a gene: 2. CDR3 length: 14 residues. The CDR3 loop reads CASSPREGQETQYF. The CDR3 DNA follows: TGTGCCAGCTCACCAAGGGAGGGGCAAGAGACCCAGTACTTC.

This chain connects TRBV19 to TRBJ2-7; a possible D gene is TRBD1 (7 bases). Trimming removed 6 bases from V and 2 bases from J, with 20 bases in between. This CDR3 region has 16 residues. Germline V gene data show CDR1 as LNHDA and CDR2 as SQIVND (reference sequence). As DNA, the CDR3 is TGTGCCAGTAGGCTCAGGGGGGATACCCTCGCCTACGAGCAGTACTTC. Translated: CASRLRGDTLAYEQYF.

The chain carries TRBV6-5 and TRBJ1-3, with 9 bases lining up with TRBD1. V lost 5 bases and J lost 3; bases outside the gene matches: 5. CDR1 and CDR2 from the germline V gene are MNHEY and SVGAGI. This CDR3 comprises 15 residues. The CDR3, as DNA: TGTGCCAGCAGTCGTACGACAGGGGGTGGAAACACCATATATTTT. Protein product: CASSRTTGGGNTIYF.

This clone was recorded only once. The DNA of the CDR3 is TGTGCCAGCAGCGTAGCTTCTAGCGGGGGGACCGGGGAGCTGTTTTTT. Translated, it gives CASSVASSGGTGELFF. The V gene is TRBV9, the J gene TRBJ2-2, with 11 bases aligning to TRBD2. After removal of 0 bases from V and 5 bases from J, the junction contained 3 bases not matched to a gene. The CDR3 has 16 amino acids. Germline V gene data show CDR1 as SGDLS and CDR2 as YYNGEE. Supplemented by reference TRBV9 and TRBJ2-2, the full variable domain reads DSGVTQTPKHLITATGQRVTLRCSPRSGDLSVYWYQQSLDQGLQFLIQYYNGEERAKGNILERFSAQQFPDLHSELNLSSLELGDSALYFCASSVASSGGTGELFFGEGSRLTVL.

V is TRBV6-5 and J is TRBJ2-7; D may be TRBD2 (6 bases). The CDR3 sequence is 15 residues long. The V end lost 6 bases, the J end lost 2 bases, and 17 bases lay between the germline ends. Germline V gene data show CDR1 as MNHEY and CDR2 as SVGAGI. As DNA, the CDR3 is TGTGCCAGCAGACGACGCCTTGCGGGACCCTACGAGCAGTACTTC. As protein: CASRRRLAGPYEQYF.

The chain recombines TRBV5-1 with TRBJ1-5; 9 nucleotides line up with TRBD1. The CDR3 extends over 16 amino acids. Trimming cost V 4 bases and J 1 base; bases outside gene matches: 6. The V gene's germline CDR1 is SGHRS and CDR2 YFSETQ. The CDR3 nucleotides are TGCGCCAGCAGCCCCGGGACAGGGACCAGCAATCAGCCCCAGCATTTT. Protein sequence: CASSPGTGTSNQPQHF. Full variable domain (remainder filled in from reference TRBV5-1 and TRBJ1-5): KAGVTQTPRYLIKTRGQQVTLSCSPISGHRSVSWYQQTPGQGLQFLFEYFSETQRNKGNFPGRFSGRQFSNSRSEMNVSTLELGDSALYLCASSPGTGTSNQPQHFGDGTRLSIL.

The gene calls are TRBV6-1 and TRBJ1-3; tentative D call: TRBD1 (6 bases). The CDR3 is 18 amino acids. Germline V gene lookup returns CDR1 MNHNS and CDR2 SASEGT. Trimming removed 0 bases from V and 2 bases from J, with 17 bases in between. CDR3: CASSEALLGAAAGNTIYF. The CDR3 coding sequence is TGTGCCAGCAGTGAAGCGCTTTTGGGGGCGGCTGCTGGAAACACCATATATTTT.

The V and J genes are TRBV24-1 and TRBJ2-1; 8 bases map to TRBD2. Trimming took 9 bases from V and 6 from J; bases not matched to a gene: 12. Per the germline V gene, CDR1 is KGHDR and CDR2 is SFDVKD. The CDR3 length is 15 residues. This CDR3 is CATELAGVGGNEQFF. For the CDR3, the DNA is TGTGCCACCGAGCTAGCGGGCGTAGGAGGCAATGAGCAGTTCTTC.

DNA for the CDR3: TGCGCCAGCAGTGAGTCCGCGGGAGAGTGGAATGAGCAGTTCTTC. Its protein product is CASSESAGEWNEQFF. V and J are TRBV10-1 and TRBJ2-1; 7 bases fit TRBD2. This CDR3 has 15 residues. Per germline, CDR1 WNHNN and CDR2 SYGVQD (reference sequence). Germline trimming cut 0 bases from V and 7 bases from J; bases unmatched to any gene: 6.

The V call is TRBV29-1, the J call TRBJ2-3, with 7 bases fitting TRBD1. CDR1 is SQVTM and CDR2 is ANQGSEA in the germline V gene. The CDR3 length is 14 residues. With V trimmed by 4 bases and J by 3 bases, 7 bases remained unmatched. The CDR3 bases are TGCAGCGTTGCCTGGTCACAGGGGACAGATACGCAGTATTTT. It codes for CSVAWSQGTDTQYF.

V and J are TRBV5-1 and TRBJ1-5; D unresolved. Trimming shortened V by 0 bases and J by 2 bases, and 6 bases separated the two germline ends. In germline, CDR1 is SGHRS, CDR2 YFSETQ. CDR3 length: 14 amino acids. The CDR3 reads CASSLGGGNQPQHF. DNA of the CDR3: TGCGCCAGCAGCTTGGGGGGAGGCAATCAGCCCCAGCATTTT.

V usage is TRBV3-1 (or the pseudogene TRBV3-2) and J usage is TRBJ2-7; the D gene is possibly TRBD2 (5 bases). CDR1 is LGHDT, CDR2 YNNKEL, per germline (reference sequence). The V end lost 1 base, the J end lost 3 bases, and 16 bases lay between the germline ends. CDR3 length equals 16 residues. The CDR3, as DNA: TGTGCCAGCAGCCAAGCTTCTCGAGGGCCCCTCTACGAGCAGTACTTC. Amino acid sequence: CASSQASRGPLYEQYF.

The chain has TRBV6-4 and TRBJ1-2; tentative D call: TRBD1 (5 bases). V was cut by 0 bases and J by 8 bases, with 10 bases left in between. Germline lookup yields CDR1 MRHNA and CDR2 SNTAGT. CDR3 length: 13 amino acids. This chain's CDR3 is CASSDSEGTGYTF. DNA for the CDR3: TGTGCCAGCAGTGACTCGGAGGGGACCGGCTACACCTTC.

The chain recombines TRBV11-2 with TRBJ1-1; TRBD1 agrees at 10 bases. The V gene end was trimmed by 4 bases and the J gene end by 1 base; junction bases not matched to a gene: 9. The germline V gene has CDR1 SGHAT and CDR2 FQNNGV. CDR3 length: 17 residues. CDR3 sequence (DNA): TGTGCCAGCAGCTCGACCTGGACAGGGGGAGAGAACACTGAAGCTTTCTTT. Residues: CASSSTWTGGENTEAFF.